The following is a TCR beta chain sequence with its context. TCRdb called the 5' RACE reads again in MiXCR, with one record for every CDR3 protein. The repertoire has 40,000 to 55,000 distinct CDR3 sequences, 13% of them found once; the top ten carry roughly 10%. The CDR3 spans 14 residues. The ends lost 5 bases at V and 5 bases at J; junction bases unmatched: 8. Germline CDR1 reads SEHNR; CDR2 reads FQNEAQ (reference sequence). This record comes from a study of early T cells in non-severe SARS-CoV-2 infection. The receptor was isolated from an adult who was a healthcare worker with PCR-confirmed SARS-CoV-2 infection or an uninfected control (not recorded which). Sequenced sample: whole blood. The gene calls are TRBV7-9 and TRBJ1-1; 7 positions agree with TRBD1. The CDR3 region is CASSLTQGVTEAFF. In DNA form, the CDR3 reads TGTGCCAGCAGCCTAACCCAGGGGGTAACTGAAGCTTTCTTT. Variable domain in full (rest from reference TRBV7-9 and TRBJ1-1): DTGVSQNPRHKITKRGQNVTFRCDPISEHNRLYWYRQTLGQGPEFLTYFQNEAQLEKSRLLSDRFSAERPKGSFSTLEIQRTEQGDSAMYLCASSLTQGVTEAFFGQGTRLTVV.